The 22 T cell receptor beta chains listed next were all sequenced from one sample in a study of cytomegalovirus exposure and HLA in healthy donors. The PCR had 60 Vbeta and 13 Jbeta primers. The assay was immunoSEQ multiplex PCR, and TCRdb's table has in-frame clones only and misses some. The table lists some 160,000 clones, more than 60% of them singletons. The material sequenced was PBMCs. The receptors were sampled from a woman aged 25 to 39 in good health and CMV-seronegative.

The rearrangement uses TRBV28 and TRBJ2-1, with 7 bases aligning to TRBD1. The CDR3 runs 12 residues. Germline V gene sequence: CDR1 MDHEN, CDR2 SYDVKM. In DNA, the CDR3 is TGTGGCACAGGGACAGCCTACAATGAGCAGTTCTTC. This sequence encodes CGTGTAYNEQFF.

This rearrangement joins TRBV20-1 to TRBJ2-7, with TRBD2 identical over 7 bases. This CDR3 has 11 amino acids. V dropped 3 bases and J dropped 4; count of bases not matched to a gene: 0. Germline loops: CDR1 DFQATT, CDR2 SNEGSKA (reference sequence). CDR3 sequence (DNA): TGCAGTGCTAGCGGGGGGTACGAGCAGTACTTC. Translated, it gives CSASGGYEQYF.

The sample holds a few counts of this clone. The chain combines TRBV4-1 with TRBJ2-1; D perhaps matches TRBD2 (5 bases). The CDR3 length is 13 residues. V was cut by 3 bases and J by 8 bases, with 11 bases left in between. In germline, CDR1 is MGHRA, CDR2 YSYEKL. The CDR3 protein is CASSHLLGDEQFF. In DNA form, the CDR3 reads TGCGCCAGCAGCCACCTACTAGGCGATGAGCAGTTCTTC.

This chain links TRBV18 with TRBJ2-5, with D perhaps matching TRBD2 (7 bases). Trimming left V 2 bases short and J 4 bases short, with 14 bases between. This CDR3 contains 15 residues. CDR1 and CDR2 from the germline V gene are KGHSH and LQKENI. CDR3 amino acids: CASSPAGAEGETQYF. The DNA of the CDR3 is TGTGCCAGCTCACCAGCGGGGGCAGAGGGAGAGACCCAGTACTTC.

The chain joins TRBV5-1 to TRBJ1-4; 9 bases match TRBD1. Germline V gene sequence: CDR1 SGHRS, CDR2 YFSETQ. CDR3 size: 14 residues. J lost 7 bases, V lost 4 bases, and 5 bases had no gene match. In nucleotides, the CDR3 is TGCGCCAGCAGCCCGGGACAGGGAAGTGAAAAACTGTTTTTT. Amino acids: CASSPGQGSEKLFF.

V and J are TRBV29-1 and TRBJ1-1, with a possible D match to TRBD1 (5 bases). This CDR3 region has 13 residues. Germline assignment: CDR1 SQVTM and CDR2 ANQGSEA. V was cut by 3 bases and J by 11 bases, with 19 bases left in between. CDR3 sequence (DNA): TGCAGCGTTGATTCGGGGGGTTACTTACGGGCTTTCTTT. Amino acids: CSVDSGGYLRAFF.

The chain recombines TRBV6-5 with TRBJ1-6, with TRBD1 matching over 12 bases. V gave up 5 bases and J gave up 9 bases; unmatched junction bases: 2. This CDR3 has 14 amino acids. Germline lookup yields CDR1 MNHEY and CDR2 SVGAGI. The CDR3 nucleotides are TGTGCCAGCAGTGAGGGACAGGGGGCTTCACCCCTCCACTTT. Translated, it gives CASSEGQGASPLHF.

This chain uses TRBV5-1 with TRBJ1-1, with 10 bases fitting TRBD1. The V gene's germline CDR1 is SGHRS and CDR2 YFSETQ. The CDR3 is made up of 15 amino acids. The J segment lost 5 bases and the V segment lost 6 bases, leaving 10 bases of the junction unmatched. The CDR3 region has the DNA TGCGCCAGCACCCCGTGGGACAGGGGAGGGACTGAAGCTTTCTTT. Residues: CASTPWDRGGTEAFF.

V usage is TRBV10-2 and J usage is TRBJ2-7; 8 bases align to TRBD1. The CDR3 sequence is 14 residues long. After removal of 9 bases from V and 3 bases from J, the junction contained 10 bases not matched to a gene. Germline CDR1 WSHSY, CDR2 SAAADI. The CDR3 DNA follows: TGCGCCAGTGGACAGGGAGTTTTCCTCTACGAGCAGTACTTC. This translates into CASGQGVFLYEQYF.

The chain combines TRBV30 with TRBJ1-5, with D perhaps TRBD1 (5 bases). The CDR3 runs to 14 residues. CDR1 is GTSNPN, CDR2 SVGIG, per germline (reference sequence). V was clipped by 4 bases and J by 7 bases, with 17 bases between them. This CDR3 reads CAWTSGLGKQPQHF. The CDR3 DNA reads TGTGCCTGGACTTCAGGGCTTGGGAAACAGCCCCAGCATTTT.

V gene TRBV4-1 combines with J gene TRBJ1-5; maybe TRBD1 (6 bases). Germline CDR1 and CDR2: MGHRA and YSYEKL. Trimming removed 1 base from V and 0 bases from J, with 13 bases in between. The CDR3 sequence is 17 residues long. The CDR3 loop reads CASSQVDRRYSNQPQHF. The CDR3 nucleotides are TGCGCCAGCAGCCAAGTGGACAGACGCTATAGCAATCAGCCCCAGCATTTT.

The CDR3 spells CASSLYGELAKNIQYF. The CDR3 coding sequence is TGTGCCAGCAGTTTATACGGGGAATTAGCCAAAAACATTCAGTACTTC. The chain uses TRBV28 and TRBJ2-4; D is perhaps TRBD2 (5 bases). This CDR3 spans 16 amino acids. In germline, CDR1 is MDHEN, CDR2 SYDVKM. Trimming shortened V by 1 base and J by 0 bases, and 10 bases separated the two germline ends.

This clone was detected only a few times. This chain connects TRBV27 to TRBJ1-1; the match to TRBD1 covers 10 bases. Per germline, CDR1 MNHEY and CDR2 SMNVEV (reference sequence). V was clipped by 3 bases and J by 0 bases; unmatched bases: 10. The CDR3 loop spans 18 amino acids. The CDR3 DNA reads TGTGCCAGCAGTTTCCGCGGGACAGGGGTATTCATGAACACTGAAGCTTTCTTT. Amino acid sequence: CASSFRGTGVFMNTEAFF.

V is TRBV5-5 and J is TRBJ1-6, with D possibly being TRBD1 (6 bases). The CDR3 covers 16 residues. The ends were cut back, 4 bases at V and 9 bases at J, with 20 bases in the middle. Germline CDR1 is SGHKS and CDR2 is YYEKEE (reference sequence). DNA of the CDR3: TGTGCCAGCAGCCCCTGGGCAGGGGCACGCGGTTCACCCCTCCACTTT. This encodes CASSPWAGARGSPLHF.

This clone was counted only a few times. The DNA for the CDR3 is TGTGCCAGCAGCAAACTGCGGGTCCGAATACAGACCCAGTACTTC. Its translation is CASSKLRVRIQTQYF. The rearrangement links TRBV21-1 to TRBJ2-5; the table's D gene call, TRBD2, was not cross checked with the DNA. TRBV21-1 is a known pseudogene. The length of the CDR3 is 15 residues.

V and J are TRBV6-1 and TRBJ2-5, with 12 bases matching TRBD2. The CDR3 has 14 amino acids. V gave up 6 bases and J gave up 5 bases; unmatched junction bases: 4. Per germline, CDR1 MNHNS and CDR2 SASEGT. The CDR3 coding sequence is TGTGCCAGCAGGACTAGCGGGGGAGGGGAGACCCAGTACTTC. This codes for CASRTSGGGETQYF.

The CDR3 reads CASSLTYMGQGSGTSRIYSPLHF. The CDR3 DNA follows: TGTGCCAGCAGTTTAACCTACATGGGACAGGGTAGCGGGACTTCTAGGATTTATTCACCCCTCCACTTT. The chain combines TRBV27 with TRBJ1-6; TRBD1 matches at 9 bases. The CDR3 totals 23 residues. Looked up from germline, CDR1 is MNHEY and CDR2 is SMNVEV (reference sequence). The V and J ends lost 2 bases and 8 bases, in that order; junction bases with no gene match: 28.

The chain uses TRBV7-2 and TRBJ1-2; D perhaps matches TRBD1 (6 bases). CDR1 is SGHTA, CDR2 FQGNSA, per germline. V was pared by 1 base and J by 4 bases, with 13 bases between. CDR3 size: 15 residues. In DNA, the CDR3 is TGTGCCAGCAGCTTAGAGCCAGGGGATCCCTATGGCTACACCTTC. Protein: CASSLEPGDPYGYTF.

The V gene is TRBV6-1, the J gene TRBJ2-7; 8 bases match TRBD1. This CDR3 region has 15 residues. The V and J ends lost 4 bases and 6 bases, in that order; junction bases with no gene match: 11. Per the germline V gene, CDR1 is MNHNS and CDR2 is SASEGT. The CDR3 reads CASSAHRTGSLEQYF. In DNA, the CDR3 is TGTGCCAGCAGTGCCCACCGGACAGGGTCCCTCGAGCAGTACTTC.

This chain links TRBV7-9 with TRBJ2-4; weak D call: TRBD2 (5 bases). Looked up from germline, CDR1 is SEHNR and CDR2 is FQNEAQ (reference sequence). The V end was cut by 1 base, the J end by 1 base, with 8 bases between. The CDR3 loop spans 15 amino acids. CDR3 in amino acids: CASSLVGGAKNIQYF. The CDR3 DNA sequence: TGTGCCAGCAGCTTAGTTGGCGGGGCCAAAAACATTCAGTACTTC.

The genes are TRBV19 and TRBJ1-1; tentative D call: TRBD1 (6 bases). This CDR3 has 13 amino acids. Germline loops: CDR1 LNHDA, CDR2 SQIVND (reference sequence). V lost 6 bases and J lost 5, with 13 bases in between. Here the CDR3 DNA reads TGTGCCAGTAGCATGGACAGAGGGACTGAAGCTTTCTTT. It yields the protein CASSMDRGTEAFF. Based on the CDR3 plus reference TRBV19 and TRBJ1-1, the full variable domain is DGGITQSPKYLFRKEGQNVTLSCEQNLNHDAMYWYRQDPGQGLRLIYYSQIVNDFQKGDIAEGYSVSREKKESFPLTVTSAQKNPTAFYLCASSMDRGTEAFFGQGTRLTVV.

The chain links TRBV6-6 to TRBJ1-2; tentatively, D is TRBD1 (6 bases). The germline CDR1 and CDR2 sequences are MNHNY and SVGAGI (reference sequence). The CDR3 sequence is 16 residues long. V lost 0 bases and J lost 2, with 13 bases in between. CDR3 loop: CASSYSGASGNYGYTF. The CDR3 coding sequence is TGTGCCAGCAGTTACTCGGGGGCCTCGGGGAACTATGGCTACACCTTC.